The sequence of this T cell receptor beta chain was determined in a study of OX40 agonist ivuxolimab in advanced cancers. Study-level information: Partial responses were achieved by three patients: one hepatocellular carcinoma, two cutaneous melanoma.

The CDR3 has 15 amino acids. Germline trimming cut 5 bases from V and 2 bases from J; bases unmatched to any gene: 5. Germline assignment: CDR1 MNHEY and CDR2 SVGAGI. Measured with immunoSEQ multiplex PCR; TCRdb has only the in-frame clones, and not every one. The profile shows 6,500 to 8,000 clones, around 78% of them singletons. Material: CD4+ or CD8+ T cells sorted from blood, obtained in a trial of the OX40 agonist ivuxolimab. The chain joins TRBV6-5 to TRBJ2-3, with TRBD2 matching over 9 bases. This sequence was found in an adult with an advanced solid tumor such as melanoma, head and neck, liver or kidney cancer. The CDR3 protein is CASSLSGGVTDTQYF. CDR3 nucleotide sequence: TGTGCCAGCAGTCTTAGCGGGGGTGTCACAGATACGCAGTATTTT.